The present TCR beta chain was sequenced within a study of blood T cell repertoires in COVID-19. Using immunoSEQ multiplex PCR, the repertoire was profiled, and TCRdb retains in-frame clones only, with some absent. The sample consists of 95,000 to 150,000 clones, 65% to 85% of them appearing once. The CDR3 runs 14 residues. Germline V CDR1 and CDR2: SGHDN, FVKESK. V lost 0 bases, J lost 8 bases, and 13 bases lay in between. This clone was found once. The sequenced sample consisted of peripheral blood. The V call is TRBV14, the J call TRBJ1-2; D is perhaps TRBD1 (6 bases). The TCR was taken from a woman in her 70s with acute or convalescent COVID-19. The DNA of the CDR3 is TGTGCCAGCAGCCAAGACAGGGGCGCGACGGGCTACACCTTC. Encoded protein: CASSQDRGATGYTF. Together with reference TRBV14 and TRBJ1-2, the CDR3 gives the full variable domain: EAGVTQFPSHSVIEKGQTVTLRCDPISGHDNLYWYRRVMGKEIKFLLHFVKESKQDESGMPNNRFLAERTGGTYSTLKVQPAELEDSGVYFCASSQDRGATGYTFGSGTRLTVV.